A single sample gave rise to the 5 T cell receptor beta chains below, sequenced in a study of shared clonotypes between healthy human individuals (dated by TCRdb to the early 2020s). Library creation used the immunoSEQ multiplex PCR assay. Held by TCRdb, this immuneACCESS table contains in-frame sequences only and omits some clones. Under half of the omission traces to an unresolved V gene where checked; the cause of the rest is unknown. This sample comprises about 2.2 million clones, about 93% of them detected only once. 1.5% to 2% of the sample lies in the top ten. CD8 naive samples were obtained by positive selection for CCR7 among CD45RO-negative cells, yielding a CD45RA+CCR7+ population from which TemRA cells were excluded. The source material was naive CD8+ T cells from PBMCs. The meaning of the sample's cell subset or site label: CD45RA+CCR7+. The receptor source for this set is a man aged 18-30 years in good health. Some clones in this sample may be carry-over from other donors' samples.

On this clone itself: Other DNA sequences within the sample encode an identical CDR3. This CDR3 reads CASSLAYTGELFF. The CDR3 bases are TGTGCCAGCAGCTTGGCGTACACCGGGGAGCTGTTTTTT. This rearrangement joins TRBV5-4 to TRBJ2-2, with unresolved D. V lost 0 bases and J 3 bases, leaving 3 bases between the germline ends. CDR3 length: 13 residues. The germline V gene has CDR1 SGHNT and CDR2 YYREEE (reference sequence).

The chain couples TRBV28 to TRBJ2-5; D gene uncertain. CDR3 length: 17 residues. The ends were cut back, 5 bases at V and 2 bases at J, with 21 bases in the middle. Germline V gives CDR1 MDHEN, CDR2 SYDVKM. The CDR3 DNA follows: TGTGCCAGCAGTCGACTTCCCGAGAGTCCCAGTCAAGAGACCCAGTACTTC. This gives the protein CASSRLPESPSQETQYF.

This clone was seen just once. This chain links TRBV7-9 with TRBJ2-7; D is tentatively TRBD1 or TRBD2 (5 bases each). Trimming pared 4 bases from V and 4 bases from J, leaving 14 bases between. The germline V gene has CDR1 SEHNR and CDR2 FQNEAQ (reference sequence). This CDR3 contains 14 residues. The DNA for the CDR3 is TGTGCCAGCAGCTCCCGGGACCACAGGTACGAGCAGTACTTC. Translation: CASSSRDHRYEQYF.

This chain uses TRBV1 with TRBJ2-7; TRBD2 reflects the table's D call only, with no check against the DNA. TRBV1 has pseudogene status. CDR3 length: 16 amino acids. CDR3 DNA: TGCACCAGCAGCCAAGATGTGGGAGAGGCTCCCCACGAGCAGTACTTC. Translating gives CTSSQDVGEAPHEQYF.

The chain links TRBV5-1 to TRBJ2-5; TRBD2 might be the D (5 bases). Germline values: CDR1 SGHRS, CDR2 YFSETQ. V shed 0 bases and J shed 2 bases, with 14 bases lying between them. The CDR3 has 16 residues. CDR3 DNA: TGCGCCAGCAGCTTGGGCAGGACTCCTTGGCAAGAGACCCAGTACTTC. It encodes CASSLGRTPWQETQYF.